Included here is one T cell receptor (beta chain) sequence, with context. The method was immunoSEQ multiplex PCR; TCRdb's version includes in-frame clones alone and lacks a portion of them. The table shows approximately 450,000 clones, with nearly 90% occurring only once. This record comes from a study of blood T cell repertoires in COVID-19. Study at large: The samples span acute and convalescent COVID-19 from the United States, Italy and Spain. PBMCs, B-cell-depleted T cells, or T cells provided the cDNA or gDNA that made up the material.

The CDR3 covers 15 residues. Trimming took off 5 bases at V and 3 bases at J, with 11 bases between the two ends. Germline values: CDR1 MNHEY, CDR2 SVGEGT. Researchers sorted participants into cohorts using their self-reported clinical history. The sample was PBMCs or T cells enriched from blood (not recorded which). This chain joins TRBV6-2 or TRBV6-3 and TRBJ1-6, with TRBD1 as a possible D gene (6 bases). This sequence was found in a woman aged 18-29 years with acute COVID-19. Here the CDR3 reads CASSPVGGYNSPLHF. CDR3 coding DNA: TGTGCCAGCAGTCCCGTAGGGGGCTATAATTCACCCCTCCACTTT.